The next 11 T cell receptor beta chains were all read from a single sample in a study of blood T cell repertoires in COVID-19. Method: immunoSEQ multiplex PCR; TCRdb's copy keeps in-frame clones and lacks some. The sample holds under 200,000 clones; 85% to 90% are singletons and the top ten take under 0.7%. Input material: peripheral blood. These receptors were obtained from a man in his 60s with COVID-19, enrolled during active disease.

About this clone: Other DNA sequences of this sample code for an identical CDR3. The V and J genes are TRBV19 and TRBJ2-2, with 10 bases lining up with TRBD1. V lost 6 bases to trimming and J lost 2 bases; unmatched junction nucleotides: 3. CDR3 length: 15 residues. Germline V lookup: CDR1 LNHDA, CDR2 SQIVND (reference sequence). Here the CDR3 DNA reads TGTGCCAGTAGCCGGACAGGGGGAAACACCGGGGAGCTGTTTTTT. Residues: CASSRTGGNTGELFF.

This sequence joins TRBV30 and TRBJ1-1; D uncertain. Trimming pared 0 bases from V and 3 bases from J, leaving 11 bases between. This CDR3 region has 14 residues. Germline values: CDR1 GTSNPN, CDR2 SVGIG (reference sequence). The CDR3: CAWSVRGYDTEAFF. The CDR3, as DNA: TGTGCCTGGAGTGTACGAGGGTACGACACTGAAGCTTTCTTT.

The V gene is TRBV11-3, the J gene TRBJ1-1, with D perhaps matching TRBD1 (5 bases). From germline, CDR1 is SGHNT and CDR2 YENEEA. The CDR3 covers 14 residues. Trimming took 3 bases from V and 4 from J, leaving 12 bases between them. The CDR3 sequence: CASSLGRASTEAFF. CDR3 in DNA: TGTGCCAGCAGCTTGGGCAGGGCGAGCACTGAAGCTTTCTTT. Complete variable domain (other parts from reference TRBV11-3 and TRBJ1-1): EAGVVQSPRYKIIEKKQPVAFWCNPISGHNTLYWYLQNLGQGPELLIRYENEEAVDDSQLPKDRFSAERLKGVDSTLKIQPAELGDSAVYLCASSLGRASTEAFFGQGTRLTVV.

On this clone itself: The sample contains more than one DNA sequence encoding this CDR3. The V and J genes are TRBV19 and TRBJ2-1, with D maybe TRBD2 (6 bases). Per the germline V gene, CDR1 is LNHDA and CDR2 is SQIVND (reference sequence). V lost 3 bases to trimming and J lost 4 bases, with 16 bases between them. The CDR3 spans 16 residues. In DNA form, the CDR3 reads TGTGCCAGTAGTATCGACGCGGGACCCCCTTACAATGAGCAGTTCTTC. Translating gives CASSIDAGPPYNEQFF.

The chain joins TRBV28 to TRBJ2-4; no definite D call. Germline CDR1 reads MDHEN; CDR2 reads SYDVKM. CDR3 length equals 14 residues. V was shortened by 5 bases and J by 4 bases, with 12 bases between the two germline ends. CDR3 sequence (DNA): TGTGCCAGCAGTCCCGACATGGTGAAAAACATTCAGTACTTC. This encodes CASSPDMVKNIQYF.

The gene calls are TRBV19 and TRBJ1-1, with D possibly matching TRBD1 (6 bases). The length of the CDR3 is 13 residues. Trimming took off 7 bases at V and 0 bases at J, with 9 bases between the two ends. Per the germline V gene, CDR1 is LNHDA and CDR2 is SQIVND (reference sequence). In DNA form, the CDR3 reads TGTGCCAGTAATGGACAGATGAACACTGAAGCTTTCTTT. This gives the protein CASNGQMNTEAFF.

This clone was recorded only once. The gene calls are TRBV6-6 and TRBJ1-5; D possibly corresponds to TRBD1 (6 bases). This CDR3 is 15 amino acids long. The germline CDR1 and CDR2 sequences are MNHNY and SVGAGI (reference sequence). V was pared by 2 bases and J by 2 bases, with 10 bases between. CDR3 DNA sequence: TGTGCCAGCAGTTACGGGGCAGGGGGCAATCAGCCCCAGCATTTT. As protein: CASSYGAGGNQPQHF.

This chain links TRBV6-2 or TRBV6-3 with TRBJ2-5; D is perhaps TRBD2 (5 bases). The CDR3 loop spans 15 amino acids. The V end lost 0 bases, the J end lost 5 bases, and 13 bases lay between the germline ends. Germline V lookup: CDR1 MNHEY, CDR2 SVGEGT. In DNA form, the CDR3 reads TGTGCCAGCAGTTACTCGCCCACTAAGCGGGAGACCCAGTACTTC. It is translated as CASSYSPTKRETQYF.

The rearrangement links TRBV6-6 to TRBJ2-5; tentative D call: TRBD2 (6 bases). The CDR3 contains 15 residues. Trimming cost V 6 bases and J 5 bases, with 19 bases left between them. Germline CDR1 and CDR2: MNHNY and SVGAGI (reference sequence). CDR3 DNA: TGTGCCAGCAGCACCCCCGGCGGGGATCGGGAGACCCAGTACTTC. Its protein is CASSTPGGDRETQYF.

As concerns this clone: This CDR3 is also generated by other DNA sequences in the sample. The CDR3 reads CASSPTGTASTDTQYF. In nucleotides, the CDR3 is TGTGCCAGCAGCCCGACCGGGACAGCTAGCACAGATACGCAGTATTTT. The chain couples TRBV7-3 to TRBJ2-3, with 7 positions matching TRBD1. J was trimmed by 0 bases and V by 5 bases; bases with no gene match: 8. CDR1 and CDR2 (germline): SGHTA, FQGTGA. The CDR3 covers 16 residues.

This CDR3 is CASSPQYSGNTIYF. In DNA form, the CDR3 reads TGTGCCAGCAGCCCACAGTACTCTGGAAACACCATATATTTT. The chain couples TRBV7-2 to TRBJ1-3; D gene uncertain. Between the trimmed V and J ends, which lost 5 bases and 0 bases, there was a span of 8 bases. The CDR3 is 14 amino acids. Germline V CDR1 and CDR2: SGHTA, FQGNSA.